These T cell receptor beta chains were read from a single sample in a study of cytomegalovirus exposure and HLA in healthy donors. Clones were read by immunoSEQ multiplex PCR, and TCRdb kept only the in-frame ones, dropping some. The sample includes roughly 120,000 clones, 65% to 80% of them seen just once. The sequencing sample was made of PBMCs. Receptors were obtained from a woman in her sixties in good health and CMV-seropositive. Each CDR3 is given with its conserved first and last residue. A D gene is named only where the DNA matches it firmly. Some rows have no size entry. The others give once, few or many, or a class for an expanded clone.

TRBD1	-	TRBV2	TRBJ2-2	TGTGCCAGCCTCGAGGGGGCGGGCACCGGGGAGCTGTTTTTT	CASLEGAGTGELFF
TRBD1	few	TRBV4-1	TRBJ1-1	TGCGCCAGCAGCCAATGGAAGAGGGGACAGGGTCCAACAGAACCTGAAGCTTTCTTT	CASSQWKRGQGPTEPEAFF
TRBD1	-	TRBV6-4	TRBJ2-6	TGTGCCAGCAGTATTACGGACAGGGAAATTTCTTCTGGGGCCAACGTCCTGACTTTC	CASSITDREISSGANVLTF
TRBD2	once	TRBV7-9	TRBJ2-1	TGTGCCAGCAGCCCTGGACTAGCGCGGAGCTCCTACAATGAGCAGTTCTTC	CASSPGLARSSYNEQFF
-	few	TRBV18	TRBJ1-2	TGTGCCAGCTCAGCCTCCGGGTCTTCCTTTTATGGCTACACCTTC	CASSASGSSFYGYTF
TRBD2	-	TRBV19	TRBJ2-3	TGTGCCAGTGGCGGGGGGCGAAGCACAGATACGCAGTATTTT	CASGGGRSTDTQYF
TRBD1	once	TRBV5-4	TRBJ2-7	TGTGCCAGCAGGGAAACCGGGACAGCTTACGAGCAGTACTTC	CASRETGTAYEQYF
TRBD2	-	TRBV6-1	TRBJ2-3	TGTGCCAGCCGGGAGGCGGGACCCACAGATACGCAGTATTTT	CASREAGPTDTQYF
-	-	TRBV9	TRBJ1-1	TGTGCCAGTAGGGAGCGTGAAGCTTTCTTT	CASREREAFF
-	-	TRBV7-2	TRBJ1-2	TGTGCCAGCAGCTCACGGGTTGGGCAGGGCCATGGCTACACCTTC	CASSSRVGQGHGYTF
TRBD1	-	TRBV7-2	TRBJ1-5	TGTGCCAGCAGCCAGGGGGTGGTGCAACAGGGTGACCAGCCCCAGCATTTT	CASSQGVVQQGDQPQHF
TRBD1	-	TRBV4-1	TRBJ1-1	TGCGCCAGCAGCCCTTCGACAGGGTCCCCAAACACTGAAGCTTTCTTT	CASSPSTGSPNTEAFF
TRBD2	-	TRBV6-5	TRBJ2-5	TGTGCCAGCAGTCCGCGGGGGCAAGAGACCCAGTACTTC	CASSPRGQETQYF
TRBD1	-	TRBV4-3	TRBJ2-5	TGCGCCAGCAGCCTGAACCTTCCGGGACAGGGGGTCCAGTACTTC	CASSLNLPGQGVQYF
-	-	TRBV4-2	TRBJ2-4	TGTGCCAGCAGCCAAGATACAGGGAGTCTGAGAAACATTCAGTACTTC	CASSQDTGSLRNIQYF
-	-	TRBV19	TRBJ1-6	TGTGCCAGTAGTGTCCGGGATTATAATTCACCCCTCCACTTT	CASSVRDYNSPLHF
TRBD1	once	TRBV11-3	TRBJ2-2	TGTGCCAGCCAAAGGACAGGTCCTCTTGAAGGGGAGCTGTTTTTT	CASQRTGPLEGELFF
TRBD1	-	TRBV4-1	TRBJ1-2	TGCGCCAGCAGCCAAGTTGATATTGGGACAGGGGGCGAACCAGGCTACACCTTC	CASSQVDIGTGGEPGYTF
-	once	TRBV10-3	TRBJ1-1	TGTGCCATCAGTGAGTCGGTAAGCGCCACTGAAGCTTTCTTT	CAISESVSATEAFF
-	-	TRBV9	TRBJ2-1	TGTGCCAGCAGCGTAGCAGAGGGTCCGTACAATGAGCAGTTCTTC	CASSVAEGPYNEQFF
TRBD2	-	TRBV30	TRBJ2-7	TGCGCCTGGACTAGCTACGAGCAGTACTTC	CAWTSYEQYF
TRBD2	-	TRBV29-1	TRBJ2-1	TGCAGCGCCGGGACTAGCGGGGCCATCTCCTACAATGAGCAGTTCTTC	CSAGTSGAISYNEQFF
-	-	TRBV5-1	TRBJ2-5	TGCGCCAGCAGCCGACTCGAAAAGGATCCCTTAGGGACCCAGTACTTC	CASSRLEKDPLGTQYF
TRBD2	-	TRBV14	TRBJ2-2	TGTGCCAGCAGCCAAGGACTAGCGGGAGGTCCTACCGGGGAGCTGTTTTTT	CASSQGLAGGPTGELFF
TRBD2	once	TRBV27	TRBJ2-1	TGTGCCAGCAGCCGGGGACTAGCGGGTCTATACAATGAGCAGTTCTTC	CASSRGLAGLYNEQFF
TRBD2	-	TRBV9	TRBJ2-3	TGTGCCAGCAGCCCGAGGACTAGCGGGGGGGCCGCAGATACGCAGTATTTT	CASSPRTSGGAADTQYF
TRBD1	-	TRBV2	TRBJ2-7	TGTGCCAGCAGTGGGGGACAGGGGGTCTACGAGCAGTACTTC	CASSGGQGVYEQYF
TRBD1	-	TRBV12-5	TRBJ1-2	TGTGCTAGTGGTTTCCCCCGGGACAGGGGGCGTCCGTCCTATGGCTACACCTTC	CASGFPRDRGRPSYGYTF
-	-	TRBV25-1	TRBJ1-2	TGTGCCAGCAGTGAAAGGTACGGGAATGGCTACACCTTC	CASSERYGNGYTF
-	-	TRBV11-2	TRBJ2-5	TGTGCCAGCAGCTTCCCCGGGGAAGAGACCCAGTACTTC	CASSFPGEETQYF
TRBD1	-	TRBV7-9	TRBJ1-2	TGTGCCAGCAGCATCGACGGGACAGGGGATGGCTACACCTTC	CASSIDGTGDGYTF
TRBD1	few	TRBV27	TRBJ1-1	TGTGCCAGCGTACAAACAGGGGTTTCAAACACTGAAGCTTTCTTT	CASVQTGVSNTEAFF
-	few	TRBV4-1	TRBJ1-1	TGCGCCAGCAGCAAAGGGAGGGAGAACACTGAAGCTTTCTTT	CASSKGRENTEAFF
TRBD1	-	TRBV6-1	TRBJ1-2	TGTGCGAGCAGGTCTCAGGGGGATAGTGGCTACACCTTC	CASRSQGDSGYTF